This T cell receptor beta chain was captured in a study of cytomegalovirus exposure and HLA in healthy donors. Study findings and constraints: Among the most significant clusters, several appeared linked to common viral pathogens in a later analysis. In a later analysis, specific HLA alleles were associated with about 18,000 TCR beta sequences at a 0.05 false discovery rate.

The PCR employed 60 Vbeta primers together with 13 Jbeta primers. Clones were sequenced by immunoSEQ multiplex PCR, and TCRdb holds only the in-frame ones, with some missing. The data contain 190,000 or so clones, 80% of them singletons. Germline CDR1 is MGHRA and CDR2 is YSYEKL. The CDR3 extends over 13 amino acids. On this clone itself: Its antigen is unidentified.

The chain is built from TRBV4-1 and TRBJ2-3; 7 bases map to TRBD2. This sequence was found in a boy aged 5-17 years in good health and CMV-seronegative. Sequencing used PBMCs. This CDR3 reads CAGGGEGTDTQYF. Written as DNA, the CDR3 is TGCGCGGGGGGGGGTGAGGGCACAGATACGCAGTATTTT.